This T cell receptor beta chain originates from a study of T cell changes during pregnancy in multiple sclerosis. Measured with immunoSEQ multiplex PCR; TCRdb has only the in-frame clones, and not every one. The sample lists 65,000 to 90,000 clones, approximately 92% occurring once. After removal of 4 bases from V and 0 bases from J, the junction contained 7 bases not matched to a gene. The CDR3 covers 18 residues. The V gene's germline CDR1 is SGDLS and CDR2 YYNGEE. The material sequenced was peripheral blood, taken in the second trimester of pregnancy. This receptor was identified in a female donor with multiple sclerosis, enrolled in a pregnancy study. J is TRBJ2-1 and V is TRBV9; 13 bases agree with TRBD2. The CDR3 loop is CASSTRTSGRSSYNEQFF. The CDR3 DNA reads as TGTGCCAGCAGCACCAGGACTAGCGGGAGAAGCTCCTACAATGAGCAGTTCTTC.